One sample yielded the 11 T cell receptor beta chains listed below, sequenced in a study of circulating tumor DNA in untreated peripheral T-cell lymphoma. Clones were sequenced by immunoSEQ multiplex PCR, and TCRdb holds only the in-frame ones, with some missing. The sample consists of some 8,700 clones, about 82% of them appearing once. Sequencing used tumor tissue. The receptor set was obtained from a human donor with peripheral T-cell lymphoma.

This clone was counted a few times. This chain connects TRBV25-1 to TRBJ1-4; no firm D call. Trimming took off 3 bases at V and 0 bases at J, with 11 bases between the two ends. Germline CDR1 is MGHDK and CDR2 is SYGVNS. The CDR3 is made up of 16 amino acids. The DNA of the CDR3 is TGTGCCAGCAGTGATCGAGACATTCCAACTAATGAAAAACTGTTTTTT. As protein: CASSDRDIPTNEKLFF.

The chain joins TRBV18 to TRBJ2-3; no reliable D call. The V gene's germline CDR1 is KGHSH and CDR2 LQKENI. The CDR3 covers 12 residues. V was trimmed by 2 bases and J by 6 bases, leaving 6 bases between them. CDR3 coding DNA: TGTGCCAGCTCACCATTGGGGGATACGCAGTATTTT. It is translated as CASSPLGDTQYF.

The V call is TRBV6-8, the J call TRBJ1-1, with no clear D. The CDR3 consists of 13 residues. The V gene lost 4 bases and the J gene lost 0 bases, with 6 bases spanning the gap. Germline lookup yields CDR1 MNHGY and CDR2 SAAAGT. The CDR3 coding sequence is TGTGCCAGCAGTTCTGTTTTGAACACTGAAGCTTTCTTT. Translation gives CASSSVLNTEAFF.

To note about this clone: At one end, the junction sequence differs from germline, possibly due to a read error. The chain links TRBV11-3 to TRBJ1-1, with unresolved D. The germline V gene has CDR1 SGHNT and CDR2 YENEEA. CDR3 length equals 15 residues. DNA for the CDR3: TGTGCCAGCAGCTTAGTGGCCAGATTGAACATTGAAGCTTTCTTT. It codes for CASSLVARLNIEAFF.

This chain links TRBV6-8 with TRBJ1-5, with D unresolved. Germline V gives CDR1 MNHGY, CDR2 SAAAGT. This CDR3 has 13 residues. V was clipped by 6 bases and J by 0 bases, with 6 bases between them. CDR3 residues: CASSKYSNQPQHF. The CDR3 DNA reads TGTGCCAGCAGCAAATATAGCAATCAGCCCCAGCATTTT.

This clone has a single count. The chain combines TRBV11-3 with TRBJ2-3; 9 bases line up with TRBD2. The V gene's germline CDR1 is SGHNT and CDR2 YENEEA. The CDR3 has 17 amino acids. After removal of 3 bases from V and 1 base from J, the junction contained 8 bases not matched to a gene. The CDR3: CASSLAGASGGTDTQYF. CDR3 bases: TGTGCCAGCAGCTTGGCCGGGGCTAGCGGGGGCACAGATACGCAGTATTTT.

This clone was seen only once. This chain uses TRBV19 with TRBJ1-2; no reliable D call. The germline V gene encodes CDR1 LNHDA and CDR2 SQIVND (reference sequence). CDR3 length: 14 residues. The V and J ends lost 3 bases and 2 bases respectively, with 10 bases between them. CDR3 region: CASSMGRTNYGYTF. The CDR3 DNA sequence: TGTGCCAGTAGTATGGGGAGGACCAACTATGGCTACACCTTC.

The chain links TRBV19 to TRBJ2-7, with 10 bases matching TRBD2. Germline CDR1 reads LNHDA; CDR2 reads SQIVND (reference sequence). This CDR3 has 15 amino acids. J gave up 2 bases and V 6 bases, and 7 bases lay outside the gene matches. DNA for the CDR3: TGTGCCAGTAGCGTGGGGACTAGCGTAGCCTACGAGCAGTACTTC. It yields the protein CASSVGTSVAYEQYF.

This clone came up once. The CDR3 reads CASSLRRESRGNEQFF. CDR3 sequence (DNA): TGTGCCAGTAGTCTCCGCAGGGAATCTCGGGGCAATGAGCAGTTCTTC. J is TRBJ2-1 and V is TRBV19; D is possibly TRBD1 or TRBD2 (5 bases each). This CDR3 is built from 16 residues. Per germline, CDR1 LNHDA and CDR2 SQIVND (reference sequence). V lost 5 bases, J lost 6 bases, and 20 bases lay in between. The complete variable domain, with remaining parts taken from reference TRBV19 and TRBJ2-1, reads DGGITQSPKYLFRKEGQNVTLSCEQNLNHDAMYWYRQDPGQGLRLIYYSQIVNDFQKGDIAEGYSVSREKKESFPLTVTSAQKNPTAFYLCASSLRRESRGNEQFFGPGTRLTVL.

The chain combines TRBV25-1 with TRBJ1-3; D not resolved. The CDR3 sequence is 14 residues long. Germline V gene lookup returns CDR1 MGHDK and CDR2 SYGVNS. V dropped 8 bases and J dropped 0 bases, with 11 bases sitting between them. This CDR3 is CASSRESSGNTIYF. CDR3 DNA sequence: TGTGCCAGCTCCCGGGAATCCTCTGGAAACACCATATATTTT.

This clone has just a few counts. The chain links TRBV30 to TRBJ1-5; D is possibly TRBD1 (6 bases). The CDR3 loop spans 14 amino acids. The V gene lost 6 bases and the J gene lost 0 bases, with 12 bases spanning the gap. From germline, CDR1 is GTSNPN and CDR2 SVGIG (reference sequence). The CDR3 loop is CACSGTPSNQPQHF. As DNA, the CDR3 is TGTGCCTGTTCAGGGACACCTAGCAATCAGCCCCAGCATTTT.